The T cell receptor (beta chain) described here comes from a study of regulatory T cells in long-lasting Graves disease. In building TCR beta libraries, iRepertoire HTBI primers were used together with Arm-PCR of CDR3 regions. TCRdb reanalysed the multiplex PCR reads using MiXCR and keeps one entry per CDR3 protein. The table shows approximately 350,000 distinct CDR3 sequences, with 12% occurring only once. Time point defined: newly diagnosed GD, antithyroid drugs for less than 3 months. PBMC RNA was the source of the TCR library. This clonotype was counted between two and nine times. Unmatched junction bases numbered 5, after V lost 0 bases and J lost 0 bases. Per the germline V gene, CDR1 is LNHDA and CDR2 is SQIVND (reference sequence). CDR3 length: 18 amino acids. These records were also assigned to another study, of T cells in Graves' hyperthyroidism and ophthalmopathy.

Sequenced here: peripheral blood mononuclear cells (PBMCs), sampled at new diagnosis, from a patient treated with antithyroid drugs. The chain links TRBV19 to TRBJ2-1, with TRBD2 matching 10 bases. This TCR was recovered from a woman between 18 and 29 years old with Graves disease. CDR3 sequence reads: CASSIDGASGSSYNEQFF. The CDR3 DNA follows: TGTGCCAGTAGTATAGATGGTGCTAGCGGGAGCTCCTACAATGAGCAGTTCTTC.